The T cell receptor beta chain described here comes from a study of cytomegalovirus exposure and HLA in healthy donors. With 5 bases clipped from V and 7 bases from J, the junction kept 8 bases outside the gene matches. The CDR3 totals 16 residues. Germline loops: CDR1 LNHNV, CDR2 YYDKDF (reference sequence). PCR used 60 Vbeta primers and 13 Jbeta primers. Here immunoSEQ multiplex PCR was the method, and the copy in TCRdb shows in-frame clones only, minus some. The data contain 150,000 or so clones, 77% of them singletons. Comment on this clone: Its target is unknown.

The study's findings and limits: According to a later analysis, most TCR beta chains associated with CMV appeared HLA-restricted. It was reported in a later analysis that an Asian-associated ancestry cluster showed fewer N-insertions than the approximately 670-donor mean. Most TCRs appeared rarely, but some public TCRs recurred in many donors.

Material: PBMCs. The V gene is TRBV15, the J gene TRBJ2-1; 13 nucleotides agree with TRBD2. This TCR was recovered from a woman younger than 45 in good health and CMV-seronegative. The CDR3 DNA reads TGTGCCACCAGCGAATGGGGACTAGCGGGGAAGAATGAGCAGTTCTTC. The encoded protein is CATSEWGLAGKNEQFF.